A single sample is the source of the 22 T cell receptor beta chains below, sequenced in a study of siplizumab effects on memory and regulatory T cells. TCRdb keeps only in-frame clones here, not all; method: immunoSEQ multiplex PCR. The repertoire holds 100,000 or so clones, about 93% seen once, with approximately 0.58% in the top ten. Input material: Tregs sorted from blood. These receptor sequences come from a human donor in good health.

The rearrangement uses TRBV7-2 and TRBJ2-5, with D possibly TRBD1 on 6 matching bases. Per germline, CDR1 SGHTA and CDR2 FQGNSA. Deletions cut 1 base from V and 5 bases from J, with 8 bases between. CDR3 size: 13 residues. CDR3 region: CASSLDQGETQYF. The DNA for the CDR3 is TGTGCCAGCAGCTTAGATCAGGGGGAGACCCAGTACTTC.

The chain is built from TRBV6-1 and TRBJ1-4; possible D gene TRBD1, 5 bases. The CDR3 contains 15 residues. Germline values: CDR1 MNHNS, CDR2 SASEGT. The V end was cut by 3 bases, the J end by 8 bases, with 16 bases between. This chain's CDR3 is CASSDGTASWEKLFF. CDR3 in DNA: TGTGCCAGCAGTGACGGGACCGCCAGTTGGGAAAAACTGTTTTTT.

The chain is built from TRBV27 and TRBJ1-1; no clear D gene. Germline values: CDR1 MNHEY, CDR2 SMNVEV (reference sequence). V lost 6 bases to trimming and J lost 4 bases, with 18 bases between them. The CDR3 sequence is 15 residues long. The CDR3 bases are TGTGCCAGCAGCTACGCCAGATCAATTATCACTGAAGCTTTCTTT. It is translated as CASSYARSIITEAFF.

The rearrangement links TRBV27 to TRBJ2-3; 7 bases are a match to TRBD2. This CDR3 spans 15 amino acids. With 6 bases clipped from V and 6 bases from J, the junction kept 12 bases outside the gene matches. The V gene's germline CDR1 is MNHEY and CDR2 SMNVEV (reference sequence). CDR3 in amino acids: CASRPREPWWDTQYF. The CDR3 bases are TGTGCCAGCAGACCGCGGGAGCCGTGGTGGGATACGCAGTATTTT.

The chain combines TRBV7-8 with TRBJ1-5; no reliable D call. Germline CDR1 and CDR2: SGHVS and FQNEAQ. The CDR3 contains 13 residues. Trimming pared 5 bases from V and 5 bases from J, leaving 10 bases between. The chain's CDR3 is CASSPYRDQPQHF. The CDR3 region has the DNA TGTGCCAGCAGCCCCTACAGAGATCAGCCCCAGCATTTT.

The genes are TRBV7-6 and TRBJ2-3; D is unresolved. Germline CDR1 is SGHVS and CDR2 is FNYEAQ. V was pared by 1 base and J by 5 bases, with 1 base between. This CDR3 is built from 11 residues. The CDR3 spells CASSLEDTQYF. Written as DNA, the CDR3 is TGTGCCAGCAGCTTAGAAGATACGCAGTATTTT.

The CDR3 spells CASSAGLRTGELFF. CDR3 DNA sequence: TGTGCCAGCAGCGCGGGACTCAGGACCGGGGAGCTGTTTTTT. The chain joins TRBV9 to TRBJ2-2; TRBD2 might be the D (6 bases). The CDR3 consists of 14 residues. CDR1 is SGDLS and CDR2 is YYNGEE in the germline V gene. Trimming took 3 bases from V and 5 from J, leaving 11 bases between them.

In its sample, this clone was seen once. The rearrangement uses TRBV5-1 and TRBJ1-1; D ambiguous. In germline, CDR1 is SGHRS, CDR2 YFSETQ. The CDR3 runs 13 residues. Trimming pared 4 bases from V and 0 bases from J, leaving 7 bases between. The DNA for the CDR3 is TGCGCCAGCAGCGTTAGGCTGAACACTGAAGCTTTCTTT. Protein sequence: CASSVRLNTEAFF.

The rearrangement joins TRBV6-1 to TRBJ1-3, with D hard to call. V shed 10 bases and J shed 5 bases, with 9 bases lying between them. Germline V gene data show CDR1 as MNHNS and CDR2 as SASEGT. The CDR3 covers 11 residues. For the CDR3, the DNA is TGTGCCATCCCCGGGCGAAACACCATATATTTT. Protein sequence: CAIPGRNTIYF.

The J gene is TRBJ2-5, the V gene TRBV5-4; 7 bases are a match to TRBD2. From germline, CDR1 is SGHNT and CDR2 YYREEE (reference sequence). The V and J ends lost 2 bases and 4 bases, in that order; junction bases with no gene match: 5. The CDR3 totals 14 residues. The chain's CDR3 is CASSFWGGSETQYF. Written as DNA, the CDR3 is TGTGCCAGCAGCTTCTGGGGAGGGTCAGAGACCCAGTACTTC.

This rearrangement joins TRBV2 to TRBJ2-7, with TRBD2 matching 11 bases. Unmatched junction bases numbered 2, after V lost 4 bases and J lost 0 bases. Looked up from germline, CDR1 is SNHLY and CDR2 is FYNNEI. The CDR3 extends over 15 amino acids. CDR3 DNA: TGTGCCAGCAGTGTGACTAGCGGGATCTCCTACGAGCAGTACTTC. Amino acid sequence: CASSVTSGISYEQYF.

Concerning this clone: One end of the junction does not line up with germline, which may come from a read error. The genes are TRBV6-1 and TRBJ1-5; tentative D call: TRBD1 (6 bases). CDR3 length: 13 residues. Germline CDR1 is MNHNS and CDR2 is SASEGT. This CDR3 reads CASREGGNQPQHF. In nucleotides, the CDR3 is TGTGCCAGCAGAGAAGGGGGGAATCAGCCCCAGCATTTT.

The genes are TRBV15 and TRBJ1-1; D is undetermined. The CDR3 is 13 amino acids. Germline V gives CDR1 LNHNV, CDR2 YYDKDF (reference sequence). V dropped 6 bases and J dropped 3 bases, with 11 bases sitting between them. This CDR3 reads CATSQQVDTEAFF. Written as DNA, the CDR3 is TGTGCCACCAGTCAGCAGGTCGACACTGAAGCTTTCTTT.

The rearrangement uses TRBV28 and TRBJ1-5; weak D call: TRBD1 (5 bases). The CDR3 consists of 17 residues. The germline CDR1 and CDR2 sequences are MDHEN and SYDVKM. Trimming left V 5 bases short and J 0 bases short, with 17 bases between. The CDR3 coding sequence is TGTGCCAGCAGTCCCCGGGGCGAGGAGTATAGCAATCAGCCCCAGCATTTT. This codes for CASSPRGEEYSNQPQHF.

The chain has TRBV20-1 and TRBJ1-2, with unresolved D. The germline V and J ends were trimmed by 6 bases and 14 bases, with 16 bases remaining between them. The CDR3 totals 10 residues. Germline assignment: CDR1 DFQATT and CDR2 SNEGSKA (reference sequence). CDR3 protein: CSAVTLEGTF. The CDR3 bases are TGCAGTGCCGTGACACTGGAAGGTACCTTC.

V is TRBV28 and J is TRBJ2-7, with 7 bases identical to TRBD2. The CDR3 contains 14 residues. V lost 6 bases and J lost 1; bases outside the gene matches: 6. CDR1 MDHEN and CDR2 SYDVKM come from the germline V gene. CDR3 nucleotide sequence: TGTGCCAGCAGGCCGGGGGGAGCGTCCTACGAGCAGTACTTC. Translated: CASRPGGASYEQYF.

This chain joins TRBV15 and TRBJ1-5, with D uncertain. With 7 bases removed from V and 0 bases from J, the gap between germline ends came to 7 bases. Germline V gene lookup returns CDR1 LNHNV and CDR2 YYDKDF (reference sequence). This CDR3 contains 13 residues. CDR3 sequence reads: CATKQDSNQPQHF. The CDR3 region has the DNA TGTGCCACCAAGCAGGATAGCAATCAGCCCCAGCATTTT.

The chain joins TRBV6-1 to TRBJ1-2; no reliable D call. The CDR3 spans 15 residues. V was shortened by 4 bases and J by 7 bases, with 19 bases between the two germline ends. Germline CDR1 and CDR2: MNHNS and SASEGT. DNA of the CDR3: TGTGCCAGCAGTGTGGACTTCCAGATAAGGAGTGGCTACACCTTC. Translating it yields CASSVDFQIRSGYTF.

The chain is built from TRBV28 and TRBJ1-2; the D is unclear. This CDR3 spans 15 amino acids. V lost 6 bases and J lost 3, with 17 bases in between. CDR1 and CDR2 (germline): MDHEN, SYDVKM. The CDR3 sequence: CASRNKRRADYGYTF. CDR3 nucleotides: TGTGCCAGCAGGAATAAACGGAGGGCGGACTATGGCTACACCTTC.

V usage is TRBV5-1 and J usage is TRBJ2-7, with TRBD1 identical over 7 bases. The CDR3 has 14 residues. V trimming: 0 bases; J trimming: 2 bases; junction bases outside the gene matches: 2. From germline, CDR1 is SGHRS and CDR2 YFSETQ. CDR3 sequence (DNA): TGCGCCAGCAGCTTGGGGCAGGGGGCCTACGAGCAGTACTTC. It specifies CASSLGQGAYEQYF.

J is TRBJ2-7 and V is TRBV6-6, with TRBD2 identical over 8 bases. The CDR3 consists of 15 residues. V shed 2 bases and J 7 bases; nucleotides not matched to a gene: 10. The germline CDR1 and CDR2 sequences are MNHNY and SVGAGI (reference sequence). CDR3 coding DNA: TGTGCCAGCAGTTACCAACCAGCGGGAGCGGGGGAGCAGTACTTC. This translates into CASSYQPAGAGEQYF.

The gene calls are TRBV29-1 and TRBJ2-1; D may match TRBD1 or TRBD2 (5 bases each). The CDR3 consists of 12 residues. CDR1 and CDR2 from the germline V gene are SQVTM and ANQGSEA. The V and J ends lost 5 bases and 9 bases respectively, with 14 bases between them. CDR3 sequence: CSVYGGVGEQFF. The CDR3 DNA follows: TGCAGCGTTTATGGGGGAGTAGGTGAGCAGTTCTTC.